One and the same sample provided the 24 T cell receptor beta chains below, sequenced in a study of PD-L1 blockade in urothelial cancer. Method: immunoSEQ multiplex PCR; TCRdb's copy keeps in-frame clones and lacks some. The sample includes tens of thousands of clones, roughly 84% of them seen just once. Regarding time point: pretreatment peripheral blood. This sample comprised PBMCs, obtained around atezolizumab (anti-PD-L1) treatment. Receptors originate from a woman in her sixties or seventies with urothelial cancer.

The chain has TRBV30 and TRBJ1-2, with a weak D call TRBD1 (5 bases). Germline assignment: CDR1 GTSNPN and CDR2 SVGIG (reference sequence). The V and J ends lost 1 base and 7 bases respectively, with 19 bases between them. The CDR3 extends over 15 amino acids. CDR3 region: CAWSGQWQGLGGYTF. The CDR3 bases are TGTGCCTGGAGTGGCCAATGGCAGGGTTTGGGTGGCTACACCTTC.

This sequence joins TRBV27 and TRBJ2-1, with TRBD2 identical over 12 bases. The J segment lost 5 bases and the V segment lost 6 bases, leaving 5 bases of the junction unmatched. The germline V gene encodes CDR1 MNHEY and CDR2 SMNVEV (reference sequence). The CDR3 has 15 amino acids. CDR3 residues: CASRPLAGGNNEQFF. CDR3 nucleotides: TGTGCCAGCAGACCCCTAGCGGGAGGGAACAATGAGCAGTTCTTC.

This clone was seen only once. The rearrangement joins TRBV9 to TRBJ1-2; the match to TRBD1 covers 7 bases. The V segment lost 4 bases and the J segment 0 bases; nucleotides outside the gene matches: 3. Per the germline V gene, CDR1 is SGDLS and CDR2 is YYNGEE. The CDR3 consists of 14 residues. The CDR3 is CASSPGTANYGYTF. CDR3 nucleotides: TGTGCCAGCAGCCCCGGGACAGCTAACTATGGCTACACCTTC.

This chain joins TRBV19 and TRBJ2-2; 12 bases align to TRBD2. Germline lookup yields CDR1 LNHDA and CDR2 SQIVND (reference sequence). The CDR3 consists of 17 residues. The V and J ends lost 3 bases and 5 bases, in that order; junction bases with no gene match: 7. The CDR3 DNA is TGTGCCAGTAGTATTGCTAGCGGGGGGGCCAGGACCGGGGAGCTGTTTTTT. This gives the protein CASSIASGGARTGELFF.

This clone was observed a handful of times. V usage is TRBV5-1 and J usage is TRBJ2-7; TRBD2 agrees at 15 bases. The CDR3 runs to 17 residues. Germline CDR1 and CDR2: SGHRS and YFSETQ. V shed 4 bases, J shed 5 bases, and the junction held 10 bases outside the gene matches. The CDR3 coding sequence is TGCGCCAGCAGCCCTACCGGGACTAGCGGGAGGTTAGACGAGCAGTACTTC. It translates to CASSPTGTSGRLDEQYF. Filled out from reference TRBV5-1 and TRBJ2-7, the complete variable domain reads KAGVTQTPRYLIKTRGQQVTLSCSPISGHRSVSWYQQTPGQGLQFLFEYFSETQRNKGNFPGRFSGRQFSNSRSEMNVSTLELGDSALYLCASSPTGTSGRLDEQYFGPGTRLTVT.

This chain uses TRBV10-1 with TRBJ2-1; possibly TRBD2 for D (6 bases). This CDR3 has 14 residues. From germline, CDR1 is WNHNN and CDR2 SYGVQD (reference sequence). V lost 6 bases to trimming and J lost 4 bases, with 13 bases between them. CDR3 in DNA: TGCGCCAGCAGCCCGGGACTGGGTTACAATGAGCAGTTCTTC. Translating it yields CASSPGLGYNEQFF.

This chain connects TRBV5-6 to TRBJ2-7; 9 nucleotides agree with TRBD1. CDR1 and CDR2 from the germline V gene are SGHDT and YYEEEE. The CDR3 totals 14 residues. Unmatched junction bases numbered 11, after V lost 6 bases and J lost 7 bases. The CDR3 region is CASIRTGAPGEQYF. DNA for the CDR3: TGTGCCAGCATCCGGACAGGGGCCCCTGGGGAGCAGTACTTC.

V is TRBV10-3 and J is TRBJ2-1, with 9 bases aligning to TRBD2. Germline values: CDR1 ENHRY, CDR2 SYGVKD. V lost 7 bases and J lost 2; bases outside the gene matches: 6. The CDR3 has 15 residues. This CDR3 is CAITAGGGTYNEQFF. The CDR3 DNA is TGTGCCATCACAGCGGGGGGCGGGACCTACAATGAGCAGTTCTTC.

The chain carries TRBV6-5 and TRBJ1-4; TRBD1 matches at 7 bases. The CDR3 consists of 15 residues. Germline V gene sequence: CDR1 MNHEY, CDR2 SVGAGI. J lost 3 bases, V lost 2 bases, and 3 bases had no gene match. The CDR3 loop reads CASSYLRGPNEKLFF. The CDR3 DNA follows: TGTGCCAGCAGTTACCTAAGGGGGCCTAATGAAAAACTGTTTTTT.

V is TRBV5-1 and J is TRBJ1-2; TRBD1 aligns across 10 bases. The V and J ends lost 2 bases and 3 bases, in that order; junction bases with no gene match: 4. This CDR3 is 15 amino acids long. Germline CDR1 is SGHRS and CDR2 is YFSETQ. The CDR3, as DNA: TGCGCCAGCAGCTTAACCGGGACAGGGGACTATGGCTACACCTTC. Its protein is CASSLTGTGDYGYTF.

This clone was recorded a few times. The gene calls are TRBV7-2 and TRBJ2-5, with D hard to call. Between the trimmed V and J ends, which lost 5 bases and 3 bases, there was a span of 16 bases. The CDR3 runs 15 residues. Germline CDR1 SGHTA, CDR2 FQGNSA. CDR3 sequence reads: CASSPQRTLEETQYF. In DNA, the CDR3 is TGTGCCAGCAGCCCCCAGCGAACCCTTGAAGAGACCCAGTACTTC.

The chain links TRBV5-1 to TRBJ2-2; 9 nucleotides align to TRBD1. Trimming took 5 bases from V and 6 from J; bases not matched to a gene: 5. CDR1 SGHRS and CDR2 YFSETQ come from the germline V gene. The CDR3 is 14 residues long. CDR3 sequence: CASSGDRASGELFF. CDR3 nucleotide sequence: TGCGCCAGCAGTGGGGACAGGGCATCCGGGGAGCTGTTTTTT.

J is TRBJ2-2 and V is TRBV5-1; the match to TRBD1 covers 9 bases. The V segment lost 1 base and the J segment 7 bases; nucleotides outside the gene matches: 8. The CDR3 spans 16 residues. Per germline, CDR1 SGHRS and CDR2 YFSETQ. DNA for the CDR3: TGCGCCAGCAGCTTGTGGGGACAGGGAGCGATCGGGGAGCTGTTTTTT. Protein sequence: CASSLWGQGAIGELFF.

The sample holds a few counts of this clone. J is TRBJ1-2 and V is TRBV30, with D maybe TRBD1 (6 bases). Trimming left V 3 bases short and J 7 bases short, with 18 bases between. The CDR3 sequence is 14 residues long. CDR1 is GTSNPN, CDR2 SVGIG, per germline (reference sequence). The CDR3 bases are TGTGCCTGGAGGGGCCGGACAGTCGAATTTGGCTACACCTTC. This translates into CAWRGRTVEFGYTF. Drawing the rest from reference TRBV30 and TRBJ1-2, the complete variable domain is SQTIHQWPATLVQPVGSPLSLECTVEGTSNPNLYWYRQAAGRGLQLLFYSVGIGQISSEVPQNLSASRPQDRQFILSSKKLLLSDSGFYLCAWRGRTVEFGYTFGSGTRLTVV.

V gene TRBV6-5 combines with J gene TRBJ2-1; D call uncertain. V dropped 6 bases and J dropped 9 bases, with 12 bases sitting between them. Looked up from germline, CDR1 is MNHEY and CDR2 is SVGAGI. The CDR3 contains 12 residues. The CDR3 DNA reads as TGTGCCAGCAGCCTAAGAACTGGTGAGCAGTTCTTC. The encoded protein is CASSLRTGEQFF.

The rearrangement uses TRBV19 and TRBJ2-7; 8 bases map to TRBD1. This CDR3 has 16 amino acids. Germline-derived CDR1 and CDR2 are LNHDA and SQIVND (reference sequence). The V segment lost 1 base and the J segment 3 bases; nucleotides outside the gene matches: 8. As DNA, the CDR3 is TGTGCCAGTAGTATAGGGCCGGGACAGGCACACTACGAGCAGTACTTC. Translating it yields CASSIGPGQAHYEQYF.

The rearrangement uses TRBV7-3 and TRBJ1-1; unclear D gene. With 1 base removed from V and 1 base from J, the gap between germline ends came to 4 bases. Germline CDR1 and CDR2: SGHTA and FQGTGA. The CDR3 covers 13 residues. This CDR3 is CASSLNRNTEAFF. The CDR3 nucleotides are TGTGCCAGCAGCTTAAACAGGAACACTGAAGCTTTCTTT.

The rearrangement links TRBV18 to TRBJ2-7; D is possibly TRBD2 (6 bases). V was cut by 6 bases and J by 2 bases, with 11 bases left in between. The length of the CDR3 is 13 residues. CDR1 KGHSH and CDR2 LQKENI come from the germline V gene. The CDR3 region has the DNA TGTGCCAGCTCCCATCCGGGGGCCTACGAGCAGTACTTC. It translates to CASSHPGAYEQYF.

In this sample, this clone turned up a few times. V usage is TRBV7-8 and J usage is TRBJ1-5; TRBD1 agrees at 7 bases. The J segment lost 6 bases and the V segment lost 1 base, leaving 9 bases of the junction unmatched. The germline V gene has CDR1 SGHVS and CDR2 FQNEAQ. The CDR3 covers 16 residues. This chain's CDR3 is CASSLGGAGGSQPQHF. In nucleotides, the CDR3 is TGTGCCAGCAGCTTAGGGGGGGCAGGGGGTAGTCAGCCCCAGCATTTT. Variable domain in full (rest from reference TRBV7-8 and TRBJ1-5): GAGVSQSPRYKVAKRGQDVALRCDPISGHVSLFWYQQALGQGPEFLTYFQNEAQLDKSGLPSDRFFAERPEGSVSTLKIQRTQQEDSAVYLCASSLGGAGGSQPQHFGDGTRLSIL.

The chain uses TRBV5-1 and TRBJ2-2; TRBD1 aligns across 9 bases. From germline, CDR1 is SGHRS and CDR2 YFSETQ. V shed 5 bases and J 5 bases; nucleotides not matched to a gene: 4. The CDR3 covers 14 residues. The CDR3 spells CASSSGQGTGELFF. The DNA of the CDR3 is TGCGCCAGCAGTTCGGGACAGGGTACCGGGGAGCTGTTTTTT.

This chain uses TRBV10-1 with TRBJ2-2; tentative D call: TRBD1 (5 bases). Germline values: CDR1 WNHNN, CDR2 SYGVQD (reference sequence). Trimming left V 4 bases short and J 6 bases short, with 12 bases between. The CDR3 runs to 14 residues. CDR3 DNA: TGCGCCAGCAGTGGCACAGGAATTGCCGGGGAGCTGTTTTTT. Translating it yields CASSGTGIAGELFF.

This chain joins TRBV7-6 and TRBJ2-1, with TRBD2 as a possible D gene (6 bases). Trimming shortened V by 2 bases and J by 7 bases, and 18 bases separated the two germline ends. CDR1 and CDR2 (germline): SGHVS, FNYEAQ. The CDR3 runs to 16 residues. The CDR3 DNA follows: TGTGCCAGCAGCTTAAGTTGGGGGGAGCGGGTTAATGAGCAGTTCTTC. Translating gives CASSLSWGERVNEQFF.

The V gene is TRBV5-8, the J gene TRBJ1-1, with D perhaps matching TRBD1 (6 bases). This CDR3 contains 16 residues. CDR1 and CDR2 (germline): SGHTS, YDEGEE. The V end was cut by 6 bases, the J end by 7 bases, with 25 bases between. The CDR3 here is CASTHAPWGRVNEAFF. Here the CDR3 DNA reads TGTGCCAGCACCCACGCGCCCTGGGGGCGGGTGAATGAAGCTTTCTTT.

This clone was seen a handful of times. CDR3 sequence: CASSVANSYGYTF. CDR3 bases: TGTGCCAGCAGCGTGGCAAACAGCTATGGCTACACCTTC. The gene calls are TRBV9 and TRBJ1-2; D is unresolved. This CDR3 contains 13 residues. Germline V gives CDR1 SGDLS, CDR2 YYNGEE. The V gene lost 2 bases and the J gene lost 4 bases, with 9 bases spanning the gap. The variable domain in full, completed from reference TRBV9 and TRBJ1-2, reads DSGVTQTPKHLITATGQRVTLRCSPRSGDLSVYWYQQSLDQGLQFLIQYYNGEERAKGNILERFSAQQFPDLHSELNLSSLELGDSALYFCASSVANSYGYTFGSGTRLTVV.